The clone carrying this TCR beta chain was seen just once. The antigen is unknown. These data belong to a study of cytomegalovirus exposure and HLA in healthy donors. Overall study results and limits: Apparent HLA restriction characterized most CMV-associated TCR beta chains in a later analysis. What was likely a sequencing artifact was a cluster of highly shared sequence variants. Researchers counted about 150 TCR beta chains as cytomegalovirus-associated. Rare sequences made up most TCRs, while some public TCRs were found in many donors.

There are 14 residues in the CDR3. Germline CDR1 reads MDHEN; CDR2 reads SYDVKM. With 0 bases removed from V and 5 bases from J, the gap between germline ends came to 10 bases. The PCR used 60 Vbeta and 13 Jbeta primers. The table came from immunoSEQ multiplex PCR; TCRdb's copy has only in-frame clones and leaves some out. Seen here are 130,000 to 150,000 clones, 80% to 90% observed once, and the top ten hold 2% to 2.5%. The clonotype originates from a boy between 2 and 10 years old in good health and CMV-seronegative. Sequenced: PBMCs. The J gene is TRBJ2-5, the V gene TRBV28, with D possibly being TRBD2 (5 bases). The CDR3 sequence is CASSLWGSRETQYF. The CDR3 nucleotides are TGTGCCAGCAGTTTATGGGGGAGTAGGGAGACCCAGTACTTC.